Each of the 3 T cell receptor beta chains below was sequenced from the same sample in a study of CD8+CD57+ T cells in acquired aplastic anemia. Patients picked for sequencing had shown CD8+CD57+ cell expansion detected by flow cytometry. Genomic DNA acted as the template from which TCR beta VDJ combination and CDR3 sequence profiling were carried out. TCRdb recomputed calls from the reads with MiXCR, one row per CDR3 protein. The sample yields just over 450,000 distinct CDR3 sequences, more than 25% seen once. Sequenced: sorted CD4+, CD8+, or CD8+CD57+ T cells (not recorded which) from PBMCs. The receptor source for this set is a human donor with aplastic anemia.

As for this clonotype: This may stem from a read error, because a much larger clone lies one nucleotide away. The V gene is TRBV7-9, the J gene TRBJ1-2; D not resolved. The CDR3 has 13 residues. Germline CDR1 is SEHNR and CDR2 is FQNEAQ (reference sequence). For the CDR3, the DNA is TGCGCCAGCAGCCAAGATCGGGATTCGGGCTACACCTTC. Residues: CASSQDRDSGYTF.

This clonotype has at least ten counts. V usage is TRBV15 and J usage is TRBJ1-5; D remains ambiguous. V lost 8 bases to trimming and J lost 0 bases, with 11 bases between them. This CDR3 spans 14 amino acids. Per germline, CDR1 LNHNV and CDR2 YYDKDF (reference sequence). For the CDR3, the DNA is TGTGCCACCGCACTGGAATATAGCAATCAGCCCCAGCATTTT. As protein: CATALEYSNQPQHF.

This chain links TRBV5-1 with TRBJ2-5, with D possibly TRBD1 on 6 matching bases. The CDR3 spans 14 residues. The V end lost 3 bases, the J end lost 0 bases, and 9 bases lay between the germline ends. From germline, CDR1 is SGHRS and CDR2 YFSETQ. CDR3 nucleotide sequence: TGCGCCAGCAGCTCAACAGGGTACCAAGAGACCCAGTACTTC. Translated: CASSSTGYQETQYF.